Following are 4 T cell receptor beta chains from one sample sequenced in a study of shared clonotypes between healthy human individuals. Some clones are missing from TCRdb's copy, which holds only in-frame ones; the method was immunoSEQ multiplex PCR. The table includes around 350,000 clones, about 70% detected once. Sequencing used memory CD4+ T cells sorted from blood. Indicated subset: CD45RA-negative fraction. These receptors all come from a man aged 25 to 40 in good health.

The chain couples TRBV6-1 to TRBJ1-5; D is ambiguous. The CDR3 is 15 residues long. Trimming shortened V by 0 bases and J by 5 bases, and 11 bases separated the two germline ends. Germline V gene sequence: CDR1 MNHNS, CDR2 SASEGT. The CDR3 sequence: CASSEAGGSYQPQHF. In DNA, the CDR3 is TGTGCCAGCAGTGAAGCGGGAGGAAGTTATCAGCCCCAGCATTTT.

This chain joins TRBV28 and TRBJ2-2; D gene unclear. Germline V lookup: CDR1 MDHEN, CDR2 SYDVKM. The V end was cut by 7 bases, the J end by 0 bases, with 15 bases between. This CDR3 has 16 amino acids. This CDR3 reads CASNRALSANTGELFF. CDR3 DNA: TGTGCCAGCAATCGTGCACTAAGCGCGAACACCGGGGAGCTGTTTTTT. The whole variable domain, filled in from reference TRBV28 and TRBJ2-2, reads DVKVTQSSRYLVKRTGEKVFLECVQDMDHENMFWYRQDPGLGLRLIYFSYDVKMKEKGDIPEGYSVSREKKERFSLILESASTNQTSMYLCASNRALSANTGELFFGEGSRLTVL.

V and J are TRBV28 and TRBJ2-7; D is uncertain. The CDR3 extends over 13 amino acids. V was trimmed by 4 bases and J by 6 bases, leaving 13 bases between them. Germline loops: CDR1 MDHEN, CDR2 SYDVKM. The CDR3 region is CASSSGPHGEQYF. Here the CDR3 DNA reads TGTGCCAGCAGTTCTGGGCCCCACGGCGAGCAGTACTTC.

The count of this clone is one. The chain employs TRBV29-1 and TRBJ2-5, with TRBD2 matching 13 bases. CDR3 length equals 14 residues. Trimming cost V 3 bases and J 3 bases; bases outside gene matches: 1. CDR1 is SQVTM and CDR2 is ANQGSEA in the germline V gene. CDR3 sequence (DNA): TGCAGCGTTGAGGGGACTAGCGGGGAAGAGACCCAGTACTTC. It yields the protein CSVEGTSGEETQYF.